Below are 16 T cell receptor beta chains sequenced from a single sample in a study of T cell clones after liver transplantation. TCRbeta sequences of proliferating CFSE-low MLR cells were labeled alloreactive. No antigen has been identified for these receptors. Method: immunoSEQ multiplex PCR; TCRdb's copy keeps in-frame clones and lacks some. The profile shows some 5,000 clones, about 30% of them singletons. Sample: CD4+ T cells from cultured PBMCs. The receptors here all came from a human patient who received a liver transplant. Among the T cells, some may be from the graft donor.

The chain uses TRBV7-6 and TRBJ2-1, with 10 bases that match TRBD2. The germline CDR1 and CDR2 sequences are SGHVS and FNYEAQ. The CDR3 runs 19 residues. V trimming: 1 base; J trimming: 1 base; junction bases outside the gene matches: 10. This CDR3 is CASSLGLPSGRRSYNEQFF. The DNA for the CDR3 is TGTGCCAGCAGCTTAGGGTTGCCTAGCGGGAGACGGTCCTACAATGAGCAGTTCTTC.

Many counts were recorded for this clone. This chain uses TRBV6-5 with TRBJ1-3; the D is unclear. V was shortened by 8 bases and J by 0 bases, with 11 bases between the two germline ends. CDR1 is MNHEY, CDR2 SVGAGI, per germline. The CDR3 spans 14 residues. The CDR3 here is CASFDNLSGNTIYF. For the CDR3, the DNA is TGTGCCAGCTTTGACAACCTCTCTGGAAACACCATATATTTT.

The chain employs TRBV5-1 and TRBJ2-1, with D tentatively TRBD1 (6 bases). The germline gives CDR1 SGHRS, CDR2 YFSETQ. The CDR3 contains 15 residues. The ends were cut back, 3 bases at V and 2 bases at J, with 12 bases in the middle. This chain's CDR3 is CASSSGQPPYNEQFF. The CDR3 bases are TGCGCCAGCAGCTCCGGACAGCCTCCCTACAATGAGCAGTTCTTC. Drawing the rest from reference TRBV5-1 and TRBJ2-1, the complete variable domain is KAGVTQTPRYLIKTRGQQVTLSCSPISGHRSVSWYQQTPGQGLQFLFEYFSETQRNKGNFPGRFSGRQFSNSRSEMNVSTLELGDSALYLCASSSGQPPYNEQFFGPGTRLTVL.

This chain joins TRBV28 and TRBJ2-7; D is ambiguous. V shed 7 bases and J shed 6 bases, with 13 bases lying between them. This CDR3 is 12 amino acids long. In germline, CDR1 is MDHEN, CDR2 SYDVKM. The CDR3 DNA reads TGTGCCAGCACCACAAGAAGTTCCGAGCAGTACTTC. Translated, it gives CASTTRSSEQYF.

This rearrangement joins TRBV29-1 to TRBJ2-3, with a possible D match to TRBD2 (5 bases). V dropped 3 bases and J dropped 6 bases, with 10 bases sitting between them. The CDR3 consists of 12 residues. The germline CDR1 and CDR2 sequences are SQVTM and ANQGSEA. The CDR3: CSVDSTRDTQYF. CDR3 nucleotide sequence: TGCAGCGTTGATTCCACTAGGGATACGCAGTATTTT.

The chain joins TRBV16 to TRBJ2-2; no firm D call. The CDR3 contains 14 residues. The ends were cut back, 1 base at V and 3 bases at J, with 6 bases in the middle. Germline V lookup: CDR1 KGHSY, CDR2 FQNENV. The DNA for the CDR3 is TGTGCCAGCAGCCAATGGTTCGACACCGGGGAGCTGTTTTTT. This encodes CASSQWFDTGELFF.

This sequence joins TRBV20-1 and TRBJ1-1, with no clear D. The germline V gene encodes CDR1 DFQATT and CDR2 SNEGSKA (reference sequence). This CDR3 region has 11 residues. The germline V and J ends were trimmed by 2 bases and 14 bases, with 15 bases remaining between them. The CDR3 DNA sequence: TGCAGTGCTAGATCCGGCCAGGCGCACTTCTTT. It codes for CSARSGQAHFF.

The DNA of the CDR3 is TGTGCCAGCAGCTCCTGGGGTAAGAGGTCCTACGAGCAGTACTTC. It yields the protein CASSSWGKRSYEQYF. The V call is TRBV7-3, the J call TRBJ2-7; no reliable D call. The CDR3 totals 15 residues. Germline lookup yields CDR1 SGHTA and CDR2 FQGTGA. Between the trimmed V and J ends, which lost 4 bases and 1 base, there was a span of 14 bases.

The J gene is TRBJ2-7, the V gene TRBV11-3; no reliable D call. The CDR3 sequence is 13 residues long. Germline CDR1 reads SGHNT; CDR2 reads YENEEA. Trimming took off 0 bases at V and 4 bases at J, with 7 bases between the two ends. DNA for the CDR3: TGTGCCAGCAGCTTAGAGTTGCAATACGAGCAGTACTTC. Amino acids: CASSLELQYEQYF.

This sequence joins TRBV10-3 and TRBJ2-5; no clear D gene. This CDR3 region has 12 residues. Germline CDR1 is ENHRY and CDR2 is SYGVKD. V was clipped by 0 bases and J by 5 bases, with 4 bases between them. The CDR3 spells CAISESAETQYF. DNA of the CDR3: TGTGCCATCAGTGAGTCGGCGGAGACCCAGTACTTC.

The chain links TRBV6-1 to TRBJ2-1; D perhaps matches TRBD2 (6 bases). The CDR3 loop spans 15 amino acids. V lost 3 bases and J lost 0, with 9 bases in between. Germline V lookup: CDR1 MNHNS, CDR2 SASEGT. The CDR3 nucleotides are TGTGCCAGCAGTGATCACGGGAGCTCCTACAATGAGCAGTTCTTC. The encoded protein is CASSDHGSSYNEQFF.

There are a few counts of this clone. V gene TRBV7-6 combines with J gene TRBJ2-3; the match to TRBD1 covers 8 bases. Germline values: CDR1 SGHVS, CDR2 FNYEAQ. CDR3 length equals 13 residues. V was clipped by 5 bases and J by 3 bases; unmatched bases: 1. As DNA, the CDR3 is TGTGCCAGCAGCCGGACAGGGACAGATACGCAGTATTTT. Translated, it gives CASSRTGTDTQYF. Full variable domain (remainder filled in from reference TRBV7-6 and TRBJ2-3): GAGVSQSPRYKVTKRGQDVALRCDPISGHVSLYWYRQALGQGPEFLTYFNYEAQQDKSGLPNDRFSAERPEGSISTLTIQRTEQRDSAMYRCASSRTGTDTQYFGPGTRLTVL.

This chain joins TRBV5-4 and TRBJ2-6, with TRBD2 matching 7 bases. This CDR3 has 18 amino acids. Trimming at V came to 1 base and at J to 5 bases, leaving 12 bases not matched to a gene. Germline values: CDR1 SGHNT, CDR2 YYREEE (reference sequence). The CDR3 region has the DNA TGTGCCAGCAGCTTGTTCCCGGGAGGACCCCCCTGGGCCAACGTCCTGACTTTC. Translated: CASSLFPGGPPWANVLTF.

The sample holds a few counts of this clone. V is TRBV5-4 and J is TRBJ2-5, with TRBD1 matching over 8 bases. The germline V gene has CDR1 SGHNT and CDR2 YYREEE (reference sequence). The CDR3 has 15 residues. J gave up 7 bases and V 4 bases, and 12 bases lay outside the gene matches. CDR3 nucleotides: TGTGCCAGCAGCCAAGATCGGCAGGGGGCTGGGACCCAGTACTTC. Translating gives CASSQDRQGAGTQYF.

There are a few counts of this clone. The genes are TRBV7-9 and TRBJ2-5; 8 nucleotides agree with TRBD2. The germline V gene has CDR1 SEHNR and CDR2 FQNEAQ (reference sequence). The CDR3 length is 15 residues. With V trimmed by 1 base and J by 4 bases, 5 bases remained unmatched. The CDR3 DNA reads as TGTGCCAGCAGCTTAGAGGGGACTAGGGTAGAGACCCAGTACTTC. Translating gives CASSLEGTRVETQYF.

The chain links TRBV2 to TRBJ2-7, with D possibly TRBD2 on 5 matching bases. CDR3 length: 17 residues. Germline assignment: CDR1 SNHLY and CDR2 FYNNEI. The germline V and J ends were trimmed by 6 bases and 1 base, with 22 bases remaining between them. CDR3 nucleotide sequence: TGTGCCAGCAGACGCGATGGGCCGGCTAAGCGGTCCTACGAGCAGTACTTC. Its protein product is CASRRDGPAKRSYEQYF.